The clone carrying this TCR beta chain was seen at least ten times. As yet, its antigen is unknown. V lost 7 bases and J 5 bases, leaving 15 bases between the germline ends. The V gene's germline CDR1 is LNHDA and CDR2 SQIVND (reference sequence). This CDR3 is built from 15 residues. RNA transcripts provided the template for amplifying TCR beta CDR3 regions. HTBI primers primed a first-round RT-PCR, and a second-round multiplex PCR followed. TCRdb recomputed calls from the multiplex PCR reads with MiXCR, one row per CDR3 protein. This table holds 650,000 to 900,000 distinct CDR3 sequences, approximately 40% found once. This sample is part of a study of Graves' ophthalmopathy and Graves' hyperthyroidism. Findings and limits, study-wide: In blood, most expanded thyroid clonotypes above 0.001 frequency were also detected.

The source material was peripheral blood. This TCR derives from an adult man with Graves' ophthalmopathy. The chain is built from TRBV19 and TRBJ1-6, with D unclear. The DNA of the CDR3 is TGTGCCAGTACGACGAAAGAAAGAAATAATTCACCCCTCCACTTT. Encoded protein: CASTTKERNNSPLHF.